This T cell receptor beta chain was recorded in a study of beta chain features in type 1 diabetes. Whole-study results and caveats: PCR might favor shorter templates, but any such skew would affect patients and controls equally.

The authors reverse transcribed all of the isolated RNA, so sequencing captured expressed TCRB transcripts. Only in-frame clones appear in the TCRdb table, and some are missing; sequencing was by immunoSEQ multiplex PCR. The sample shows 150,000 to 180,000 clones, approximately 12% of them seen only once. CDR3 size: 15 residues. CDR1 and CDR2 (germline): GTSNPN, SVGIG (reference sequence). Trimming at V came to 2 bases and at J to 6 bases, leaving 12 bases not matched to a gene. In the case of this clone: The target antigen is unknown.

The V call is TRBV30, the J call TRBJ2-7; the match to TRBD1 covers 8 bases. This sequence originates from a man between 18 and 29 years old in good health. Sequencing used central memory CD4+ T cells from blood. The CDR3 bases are TGTGCCTGGAGTATTCCCGGGACAGGTAGATCCGAGCAGTACTTC. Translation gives CAWSIPGTGRSEQYF.